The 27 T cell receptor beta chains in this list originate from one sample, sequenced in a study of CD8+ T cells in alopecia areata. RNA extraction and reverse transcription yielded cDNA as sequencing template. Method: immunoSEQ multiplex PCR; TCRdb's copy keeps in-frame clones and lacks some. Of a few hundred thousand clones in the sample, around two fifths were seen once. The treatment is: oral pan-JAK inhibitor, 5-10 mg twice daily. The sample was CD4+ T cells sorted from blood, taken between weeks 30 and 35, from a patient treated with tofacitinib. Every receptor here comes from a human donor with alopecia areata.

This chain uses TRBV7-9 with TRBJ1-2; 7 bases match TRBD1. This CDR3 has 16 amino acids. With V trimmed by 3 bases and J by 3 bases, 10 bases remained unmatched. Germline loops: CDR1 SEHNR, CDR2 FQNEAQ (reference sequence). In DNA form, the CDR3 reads TGTGCCAGCAGCTTTGGATCGACAGGGCCCCACTATGGCTACACCTTC. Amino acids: CASSFGSTGPHYGYTF.

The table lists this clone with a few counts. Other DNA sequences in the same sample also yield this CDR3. CDR3 nucleotide sequence: TGTGCCAGCAGTTACTCGGGACAGGGAAACTATGGCTACACCTTC. Translation gives CASSYSGQGNYGYTF. This chain connects TRBV6-5 to TRBJ1-2; 9 positions match TRBD1. The CDR3 has 15 amino acids. After removal of 0 bases from V and 2 bases from J, the junction contained 1 base not matched to a gene. The germline gives CDR1 MNHEY, CDR2 SVGAGI.

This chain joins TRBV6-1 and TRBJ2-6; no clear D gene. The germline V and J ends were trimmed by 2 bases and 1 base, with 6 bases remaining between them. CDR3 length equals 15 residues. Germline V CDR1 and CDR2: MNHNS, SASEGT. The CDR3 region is CASSETGSGANVLTF. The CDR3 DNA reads TGTGCCAGCAGTGAAACCGGTTCTGGGGCCAACGTCCTGACTTTC.

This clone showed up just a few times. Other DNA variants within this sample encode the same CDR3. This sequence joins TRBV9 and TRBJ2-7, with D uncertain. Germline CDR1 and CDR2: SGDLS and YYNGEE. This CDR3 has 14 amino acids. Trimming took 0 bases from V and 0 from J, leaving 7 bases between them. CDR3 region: CASSVAWGSYEQYF. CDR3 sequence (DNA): TGTGCCAGCAGCGTAGCATGGGGCTCCTACGAGCAGTACTTC.

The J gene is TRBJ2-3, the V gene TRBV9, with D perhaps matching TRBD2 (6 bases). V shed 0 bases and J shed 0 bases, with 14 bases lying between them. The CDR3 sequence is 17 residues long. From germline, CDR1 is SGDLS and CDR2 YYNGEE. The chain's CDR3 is CASSVGVEGSSTDTQYF. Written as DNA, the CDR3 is TGTGCCAGCAGCGTAGGGGTGGAGGGGTCTAGCACAGATACGCAGTATTTT.

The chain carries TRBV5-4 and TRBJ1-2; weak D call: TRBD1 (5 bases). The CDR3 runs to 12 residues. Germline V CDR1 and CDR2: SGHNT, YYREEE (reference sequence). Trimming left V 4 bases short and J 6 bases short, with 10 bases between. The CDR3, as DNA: TGTGCCAGCAGCCCCCTCAGGGATGGCTACACCTTC. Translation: CASSPLRDGYTF.

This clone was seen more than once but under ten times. CDR3 loop: CASSPGTGYGYTF. The CDR3 nucleotides read TGTGCCAGCAGCCCCGGGACAGGCTATGGCTACACCTTC. This chain joins TRBV6-4 and TRBJ1-2; 8 bases line up with TRBD1. With V trimmed by 6 bases and J by 4 bases, 4 bases remained unmatched. The CDR3 covers 13 residues. The germline V gene encodes CDR1 MRHNA and CDR2 SNTAGT.

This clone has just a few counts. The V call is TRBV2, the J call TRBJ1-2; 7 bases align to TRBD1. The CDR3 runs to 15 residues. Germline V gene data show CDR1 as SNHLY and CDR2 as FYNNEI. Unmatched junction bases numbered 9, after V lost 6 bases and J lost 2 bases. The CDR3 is CASRLDRASNYGYTF. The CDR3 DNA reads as TGTGCCAGCAGACTAGACAGGGCTTCGAACTATGGCTACACCTTC.

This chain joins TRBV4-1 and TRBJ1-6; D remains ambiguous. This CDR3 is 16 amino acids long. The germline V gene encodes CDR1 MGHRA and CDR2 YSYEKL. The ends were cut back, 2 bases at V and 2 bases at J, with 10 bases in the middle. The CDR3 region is CASSQQMSAYNSPLHF. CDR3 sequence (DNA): TGCGCCAGCAGCCAACAGATGAGCGCCTATAATTCACCCCTCCACTTT.

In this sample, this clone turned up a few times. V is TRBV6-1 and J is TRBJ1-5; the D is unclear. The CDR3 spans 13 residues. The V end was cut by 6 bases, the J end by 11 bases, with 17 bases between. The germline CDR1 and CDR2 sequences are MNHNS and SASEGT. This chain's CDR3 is CASSPQRDWAQHF. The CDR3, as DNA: TGTGCCAGCAGCCCCCAACGGGATTGGGCCCAGCATTTT.

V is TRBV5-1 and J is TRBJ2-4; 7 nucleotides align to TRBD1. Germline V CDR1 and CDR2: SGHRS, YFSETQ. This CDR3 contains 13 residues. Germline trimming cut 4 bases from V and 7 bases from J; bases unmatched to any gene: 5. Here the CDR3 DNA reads TGCGCCAGCAGCCCGGGACAGAGTAACATTCAGTACTTC. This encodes CASSPGQSNIQYF. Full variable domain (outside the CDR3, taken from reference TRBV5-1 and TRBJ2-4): KAGVTQTPRYLIKTRGQQVTLSCSPISGHRSVSWYQQTPGQGLQFLFEYFSETQRNKGNFPGRFSGRQFSNSRSEMNVSTLELGDSALYLCASSPGQSNIQYFGAGTRLSVL.

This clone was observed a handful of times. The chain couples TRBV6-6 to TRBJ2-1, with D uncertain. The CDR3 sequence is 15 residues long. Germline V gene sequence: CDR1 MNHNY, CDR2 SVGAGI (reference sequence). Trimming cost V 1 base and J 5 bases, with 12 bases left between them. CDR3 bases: TGTGCCAGCAGTTACTATTCTGGGCTTAACAATGAGCAGTTCTTC. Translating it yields CASSYYSGLNNEQFF.

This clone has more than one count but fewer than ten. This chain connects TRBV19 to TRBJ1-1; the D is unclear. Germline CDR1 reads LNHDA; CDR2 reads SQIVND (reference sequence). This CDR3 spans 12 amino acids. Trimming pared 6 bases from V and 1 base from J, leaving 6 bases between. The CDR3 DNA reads TGTGCCAGTAGCCCGAAGAACACTGAAGCTTTCTTT. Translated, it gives CASSPKNTEAFF.

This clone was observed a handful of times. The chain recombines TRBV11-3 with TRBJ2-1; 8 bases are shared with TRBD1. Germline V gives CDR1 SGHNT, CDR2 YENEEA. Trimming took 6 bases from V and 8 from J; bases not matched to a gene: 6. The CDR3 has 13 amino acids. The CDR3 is CASRRQGRDEQFF. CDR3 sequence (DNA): TGTGCCAGCAGACGACAGGGGCGCGATGAGCAGTTCTTC.

CDR3 in amino acids: CASSPLSQNSPLHF. The CDR3 DNA sequence: TGTGCCAGCAGCCCCCTTTCGCAAAATTCACCCCTCCACTTT. The V and J genes are TRBV7-2 and TRBJ1-6; D is undetermined. The ends were cut back, 5 bases at V and 7 bases at J, with 12 bases in the middle. The CDR3 length is 14 residues. Germline assignment: CDR1 SGHTA and CDR2 FQGNSA.

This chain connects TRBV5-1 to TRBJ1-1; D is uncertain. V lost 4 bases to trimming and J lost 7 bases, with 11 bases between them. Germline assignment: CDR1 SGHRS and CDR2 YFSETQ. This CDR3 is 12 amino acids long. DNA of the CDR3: TGCGCCAGCAGCCTTACCGGGATTGAAGCTTTCTTT. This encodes CASSLTGIEAFF. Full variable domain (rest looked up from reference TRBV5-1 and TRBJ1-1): KAGVTQTPRYLIKTRGQQVTLSCSPISGHRSVSWYQQTPGQGLQFLFEYFSETQRNKGNFPGRFSGRQFSNSRSEMNVSTLELGDSALYLCASSLTGIEAFFGQGTRLTVV.

DNA of the CDR3: TGTGCCAGCAGCCTAGACTACGAGCAGTACTTC. It codes for CASSLDYEQYF. J is TRBJ2-7 and V is TRBV14, with D unclear. The ends were cut back, 4 bases at V and 3 bases at J, with 4 bases in the middle. This CDR3 comprises 11 residues. CDR1 is SGHDN, CDR2 FVKESK, per germline.

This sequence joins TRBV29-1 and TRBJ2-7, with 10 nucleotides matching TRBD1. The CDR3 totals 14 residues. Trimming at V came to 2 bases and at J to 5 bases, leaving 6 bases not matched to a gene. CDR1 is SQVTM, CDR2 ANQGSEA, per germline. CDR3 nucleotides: TGCAGCGTTGAAACGGGACAGGGGAGCGACGAGCAGTACTTC. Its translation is CSVETGQGSDEQYF.

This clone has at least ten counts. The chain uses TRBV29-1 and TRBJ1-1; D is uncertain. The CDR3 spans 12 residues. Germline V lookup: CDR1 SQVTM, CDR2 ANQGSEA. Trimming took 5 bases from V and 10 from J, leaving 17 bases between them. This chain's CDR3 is CSVLRTEGGAFF. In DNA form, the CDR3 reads TGCAGCGTTTTAAGGACCGAGGGTGGAGCTTTCTTT.

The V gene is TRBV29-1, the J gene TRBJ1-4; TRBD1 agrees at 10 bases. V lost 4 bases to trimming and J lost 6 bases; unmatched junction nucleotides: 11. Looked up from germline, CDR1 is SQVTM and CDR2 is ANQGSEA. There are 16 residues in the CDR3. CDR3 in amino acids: CSVGRPWGTGDEKLFF. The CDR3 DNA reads TGCAGCGTTGGACGGCCCTGGGGGACAGGGGATGAAAAACTGTTTTTT.

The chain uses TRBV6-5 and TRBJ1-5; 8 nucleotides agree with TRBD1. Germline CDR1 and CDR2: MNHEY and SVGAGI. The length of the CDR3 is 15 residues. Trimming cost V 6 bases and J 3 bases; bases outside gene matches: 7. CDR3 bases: TGTGCCAGCAGACCCGACAGGGGAATCAATCAGCCCCAGCATTTT. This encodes CASRPDRGINQPQHF.

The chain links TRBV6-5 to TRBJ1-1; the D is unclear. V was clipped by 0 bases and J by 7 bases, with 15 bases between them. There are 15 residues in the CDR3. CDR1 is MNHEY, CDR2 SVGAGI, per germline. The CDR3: CASSYSIRGNLEAFF. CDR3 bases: TGTGCCAGCAGTTACTCGATTCGGGGAAACCTTGAAGCTTTCTTT.

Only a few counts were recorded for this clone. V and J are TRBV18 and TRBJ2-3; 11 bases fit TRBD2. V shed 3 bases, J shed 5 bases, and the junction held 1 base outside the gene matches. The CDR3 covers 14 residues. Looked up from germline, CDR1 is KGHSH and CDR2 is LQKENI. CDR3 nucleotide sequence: TGTGCCAGCTCACCTCTAGCGGGGGGAGATACGCAGTATTTT. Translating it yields CASSPLAGGDTQYF. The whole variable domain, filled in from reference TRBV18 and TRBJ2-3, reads NAGVMQNPRHLVRRRGQEARLRCSPMKGHSHVYWYRQLPEEGLKFMVYLQKENIIDESGMPKERFSAEFPKEGPSILRIQQVVRGDSAAYFCASSPLAGGDTQYFGPGTRLTVL.

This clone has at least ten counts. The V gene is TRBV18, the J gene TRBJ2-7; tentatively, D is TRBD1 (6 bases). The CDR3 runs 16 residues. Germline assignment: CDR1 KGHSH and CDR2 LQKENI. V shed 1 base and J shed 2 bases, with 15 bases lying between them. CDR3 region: CASSPLGLDSTYEQYF. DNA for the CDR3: TGTGCCAGCTCACCACTGGGATTGGACAGTACCTACGAGCAGTACTTC.

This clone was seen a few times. This CDR3 reads CSALAGTNQETQYF. The CDR3, as DNA: TGCAGCGCCCTAGCCGGGACAAACCAAGAGACCCAGTACTTC. The gene calls are TRBV29-1 and TRBJ2-5; maybe TRBD1 (6 bases). Trimming took 7 bases from V and 0 from J, leaving 15 bases between them. The CDR3 is 14 residues long. Germline V gene sequence: CDR1 SQVTM, CDR2 ANQGSEA.

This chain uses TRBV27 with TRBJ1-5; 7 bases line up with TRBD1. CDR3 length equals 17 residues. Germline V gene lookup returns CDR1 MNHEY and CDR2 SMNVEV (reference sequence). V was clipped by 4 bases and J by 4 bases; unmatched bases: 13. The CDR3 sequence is CASSSGQGGPRNQPQHF. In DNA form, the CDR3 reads TGTGCCAGCAGTTCGGGGCAAGGGGGCCCTAGGAATCAGCCCCAGCATTTT.

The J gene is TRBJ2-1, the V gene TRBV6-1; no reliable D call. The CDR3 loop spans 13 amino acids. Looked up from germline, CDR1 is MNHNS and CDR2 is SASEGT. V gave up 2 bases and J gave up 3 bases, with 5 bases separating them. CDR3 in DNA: TGTGCCAGCAGTGAATTGGACTACAATGAGCAGTTCTTC. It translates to CASSELDYNEQFF.